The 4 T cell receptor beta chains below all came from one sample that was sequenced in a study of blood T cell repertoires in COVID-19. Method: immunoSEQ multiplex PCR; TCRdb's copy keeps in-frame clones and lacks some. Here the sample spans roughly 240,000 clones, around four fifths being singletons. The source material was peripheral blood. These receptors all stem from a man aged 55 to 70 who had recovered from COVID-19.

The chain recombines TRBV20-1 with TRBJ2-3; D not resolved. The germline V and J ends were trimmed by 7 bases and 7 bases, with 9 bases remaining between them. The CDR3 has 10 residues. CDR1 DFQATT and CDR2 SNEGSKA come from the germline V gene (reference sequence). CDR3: CSVLRNTQYF. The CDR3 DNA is TGCAGTGTACTCCGAAATACGCAGTATTTT.

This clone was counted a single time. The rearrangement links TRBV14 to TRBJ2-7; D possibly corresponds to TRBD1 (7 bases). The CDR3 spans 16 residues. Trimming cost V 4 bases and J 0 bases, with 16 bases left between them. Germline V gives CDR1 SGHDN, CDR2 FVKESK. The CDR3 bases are TGTGCCAGCAGCCCCCGACAGGGAGGCATCTCCTACGAGCAGTACTTC. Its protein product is CASSPRQGGISYEQYF.

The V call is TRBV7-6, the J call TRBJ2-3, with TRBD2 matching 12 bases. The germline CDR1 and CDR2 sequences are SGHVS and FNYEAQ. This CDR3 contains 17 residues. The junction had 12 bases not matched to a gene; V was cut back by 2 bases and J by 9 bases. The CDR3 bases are TGTGCCAGCAGCTTAAACCCCCCCCTAGCGGGGGGGCAGACGCAGTATTTT. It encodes CASSLNPPLAGGQTQYF.

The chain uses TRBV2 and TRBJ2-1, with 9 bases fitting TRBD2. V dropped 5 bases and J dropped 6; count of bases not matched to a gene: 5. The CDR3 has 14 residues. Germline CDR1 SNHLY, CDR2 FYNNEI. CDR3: CASSNSGGSNEQFF. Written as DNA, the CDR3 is TGTGCCAGCAGTAATAGCGGGGGCAGCAATGAGCAGTTCTTC.